The 31 T cell receptor beta chains given below trace back to one sample, sequenced in a study of response to subunit inactivated influenza vaccine. TCRdb redid the calling of the RT-PCR reads with MiXCR, one entry per CDR3 protein. The table shows some 500,000 distinct CDR3 sequences, with 10% to 15% occurring only once. Material: PBMCs from blood, obtained about 40 days after vaccination. All receptors derive from a man between 50 and 59 years old who received an inactivated influenza vaccine.

Regarding this clonotype: At one end, the junction sequence differs from germline, possibly due to a read error. The chain employs TRBV4-2 and TRBJ2-3; the D call may be TRBD1 or TRBD2 (5 bases each). Germline loops: CDR1 LGHNA, CDR2 YNFKEQ. The CDR3 consists of 17 residues. CDR3 coding DNA: TGTGCCAGCAGCCAAGGGAGACGGGGCGCTAGCACAGATACGCTGTATTTT. Its translation: CASSQGRRGASTDTLYF.

This rearrangement joins TRBV10-3 to TRBJ2-3; 11 bases fit TRBD2. Per the germline V gene, CDR1 is ENHRY and CDR2 is SYGVKD. The CDR3 sequence is 16 residues long. The J segment lost 0 bases and the V segment lost 6 bases, leaving 5 bases of the junction unmatched. As DNA, the CDR3 is TGTGCCATCAGAACCCTAGCGGGGGGTAGCACAGATACGCAGTATTTT. Its protein is CAIRTLAGGSTDTQYF.

The chain couples TRBV20-1 to TRBJ2-5; D is unclear. CDR3 length: 15 amino acids. V was cut by 1 base and J by 2 bases, with 14 bases left in between. CDR1 and CDR2 from the germline V gene are DFQATT and SNEGSKA (reference sequence). CDR3 nucleotide sequence: TGCAGTGCTAGAGGGCAGATCGCAACACAAGAGACCCAGTACTTC. This translates into CSARGQIATQETQYF.

The chain combines TRBV7-3 with TRBJ2-1, with D maybe TRBD1 (6 bases). The V gene's germline CDR1 is SGHTA and CDR2 FQGTGA. This CDR3 spans 17 amino acids. Trimming took 1 base from V and 4 from J, leaving 17 bases between them. In DNA form, the CDR3 reads TGTGCCAGCAGCTTAATCGGTTGGCAGGGGATGTACAATGAGCAGTTCTTC. Its protein is CASSLIGWQGMYNEQFF. The full variable domain, rest sourced from reference TRBV7-3 and TRBJ2-1, is GAGVSQTPSNKVTEKGKYVELRCDPISGHTALYWYRQSLGQGPEFLIYFQGTGAADDSGLPNDRFFAVRPEGSVSTLKIQRTERGDSAVYLCASSLIGWQGMYNEQFFGPGTRLTVL.

The chain couples TRBV14 to TRBJ2-7; TRBD2 agrees at 9 bases. V lost 4 bases and J lost 4; bases outside the gene matches: 8. Germline V lookup: CDR1 SGHDN, CDR2 FVKESK. The length of the CDR3 is 15 residues. The CDR3 nucleotides are TGTGCCAGCAGCCGGGCCGGGACTAGCTTATACGAGCAGTACTTC. It specifies CASSRAGTSLYEQYF. The complete variable domain, with remaining parts taken from reference TRBV14 and TRBJ2-7, reads EAGVTQFPSHSVIEKGQTVTLRCDPISGHDNLYWYRRVMGKEIKFLLHFVKESKQDESGMPNNRFLAERTGGTYSTLKVQPAELEDSGVYFCASSRAGTSLYEQYFGPGTRLTVT.

There are a few counts of this clonotype. This chain links TRBV12-3 or TRBV12-4 with TRBJ1-1, with unresolved D. V was cut by 8 bases and J by 1 base, with 14 bases left in between. The CDR3 sequence is 14 residues long. Here the CDR3 reads CASGLNYKNTEAFF. The CDR3 nucleotides are TGTGCCAGCGGACTGAACTACAAGAACACTGAAGCTTTCTTT.

With regard to this clonotype: One end of the junction is discordant with germline, which a read error may explain. The chain is built from TRBV4-2 and TRBJ1-2; D is ambiguous. The CDR3 length is 17 residues. Germline CDR1 is LGHNA and CDR2 is YNFKEQ. The CDR3 loop reads CASTQEAGPPWGYGYTF. As DNA, the CDR3 is TGTGCCAGCACCCAAGAAGCGGGTCCTCCCTGGGGCTATGGCTACACCTTC.

This sequence joins TRBV12-3 or TRBV12-4 and TRBJ2-4; 10 nucleotides line up with TRBD1. This CDR3 comprises 15 residues. The junction had 8 bases not matched to a gene; V was cut back by 4 bases and J by 8 bases. The CDR3 DNA reads TGTGCCAGCAGTTACGACAGGGGGCGAGCGGACATTCAGTACTTC. This sequence encodes CASSYDRGRADIQYF.

The rearrangement links TRBV5-1 to TRBJ1-1, with 8 bases matching TRBD1. The CDR3 sequence is 14 residues long. Trimming removed 6 bases from V and 5 bases from J; junction bases left unmatched: 9. Germline V lookup: CDR1 SGHRS, CDR2 YFSETQ. The CDR3 DNA reads as TGCGCCAGCATCGGCGGACAGGGTGGTACTGAAGCTTTCTTT. Residues: CASIGGQGGTEAFF.

This clonotype occurred a few times. The chain links TRBV7-9 to TRBJ2-5; TRBD2 matches at 7 bases. Germline CDR1 SEHNR, CDR2 FQNEAQ (reference sequence). With V trimmed by 1 base and J by 5 bases, 7 bases remained unmatched. There are 15 residues in the CDR3. This CDR3 reads CASSLVPSGWETQYF. The CDR3 bases are TGTGCCAGCAGCTTAGTGCCTAGCGGTTGGGAGACCCAGTACTTC.

The chain carries TRBV6-2 or TRBV6-3 and TRBJ1-2, with D hard to call. Trimming stripped 6 bases from V and 2 bases from J, with 13 bases between. Germline loops: CDR1 MNHEY, CDR2 SVGEGT. The CDR3 extends over 14 amino acids. The CDR3 DNA follows: TGTGCCAGCAGCCCGACCCCACGGAACTATGGCTACACCTTC. Amino acid sequence: CASSPTPRNYGYTF.

This clonotype was counted at least ten times. The gene calls are TRBV29-1 and TRBJ2-2, with 11 positions matching TRBD2. The CDR3 is 14 residues long. Losses at the gene ends were 7 bases for V and 5 bases for J; bases not matched to a gene: 6. The germline V gene has CDR1 SQVTM and CDR2 ANQGSEA. The CDR3 sequence: CSALAGAGTGELFF. CDR3 bases: TGCAGCGCACTAGCGGGAGCAGGGACCGGGGAGCTGTTTTTT.

The V call is TRBV7-6, the J call TRBJ2-2, with TRBD2 matching 7 bases. The germline CDR1 and CDR2 sequences are SGHVS and FNYEAQ. CDR3 size: 15 residues. With V trimmed by 3 bases and J by 5 bases, 6 bases remained unmatched. CDR3 in amino acids: CASSFSGGTTGELFF. In DNA, the CDR3 is TGTGCCAGCAGCTTCTCGGGAGGTACAACCGGGGAGCTGTTTTTT.

This clonotype was counted ten times or more. The chain joins TRBV5-1 to TRBJ2-1, with TRBD1 identical over 9 bases. J was trimmed by 0 bases and V by 4 bases; bases with no gene match: 5. The CDR3 runs 16 residues. Germline V CDR1 and CDR2: SGHRS, YFSETQ. The CDR3 DNA reads as TGCGCCAGCAGCGCGCGACAGGGGGTCTCCTACAATGAGCAGTTCTTC. This translates into CASSARQGVSYNEQFF.

This clonotype was recorded a few times. The J gene is TRBJ1-5, the V gene TRBV7-9, with D uncertain. Trimming stripped 5 bases from V and 0 bases from J, with 11 bases between. The CDR3 extends over 15 amino acids. CDR1 is SEHNR and CDR2 is FQNEAQ in the germline V gene (reference sequence). The CDR3 DNA reads as TGTGCCAGCAGCCTACCCGGGGATAGCAATCAGCCCCAGCATTTT. Translated, it gives CASSLPGDSNQPQHF.

V and J are TRBV20-1 and TRBJ2-5; TRBD1 matches 9 bases. CDR3 length equals 16 residues. The germline gives CDR1 DFQATT, CDR2 SNEGSKA (reference sequence). Trimming at V came to 5 bases and at J to 3 bases, leaving 13 bases not matched to a gene. CDR3 bases: TGCAGTGCTCCAACCCTCCCGGGACAGGGCAAAGAGACCCAGTACTTC. Translating it yields CSAPTLPGQGKETQYF.

This clonotype was seen a few times. The rearrangement uses TRBV7-2 and TRBJ2-1, with TRBD2 identical over 8 bases. The CDR3 length is 17 residues. V gave up 0 bases and J gave up 2 bases; unmatched junction bases: 6. Looked up from germline, CDR1 is SGHTA and CDR2 is FQGNSA. The CDR3 DNA is TGTGCCAGCAGCTTAGCGGGGATAGCGGGGCCCTACAATGAGCAGTTCTTC. Translating it yields CASSLAGIAGPYNEQFF.

This clonotype was observed a handful of times. The chain uses TRBV20-1 and TRBJ2-1; D may correspond to TRBD1 or TRBD2 (5 bases each). Germline CDR1 DFQATT, CDR2 SNEGSKA (reference sequence). This CDR3 spans 15 amino acids. V was pared by 5 bases and J by 3 bases, with 17 bases between. The CDR3 coding sequence is TGCAGTGCTCCCGGTGAGGGGCGTTACTACAATGAGCAGTTCTTC. Encoded protein: CSAPGEGRYYNEQFF.

The chain combines TRBV7-3 with TRBJ2-5, with D possibly TRBD1 on 5 matching bases. Per germline, CDR1 SGHTA and CDR2 FQGTGA. This CDR3 contains 13 residues. Deletions cut 4 bases from V and 7 bases from J, with 13 bases between. CDR3 in amino acids: CASSSQDQGTQYF. CDR3 coding DNA: TGTGCCAGCAGCTCGCAGGACCAGGGGACCCAGTACTTC.

This chain uses TRBV7-9 with TRBJ2-1; TRBD1 might be the D (6 bases). Germline loops: CDR1 SEHNR, CDR2 FQNEAQ (reference sequence). V lost 2 bases and J 6 bases, leaving 20 bases between the germline ends. The CDR3 is made up of 17 amino acids. The CDR3 spells CASSLTVLTGPLNEQFF. The CDR3 DNA follows: TGTGCCAGCAGCTTAACGGTACTAACAGGGCCCCTCAATGAGCAGTTCTTC.

The chain employs TRBV20-1 and TRBJ2-5; weak D call: TRBD1 (5 bases). Germline V gene sequence: CDR1 DFQATT, CDR2 SNEGSKA (reference sequence). Trimming pared 6 bases from V and 0 bases from J, leaving 17 bases between. This CDR3 has 15 residues. The CDR3 nucleotides are TGCAGTGCAAGAATACAGACAGCGTACCAAGAGACCCAGTACTTC. It codes for CSARIQTAYQETQYF.

The gene calls are TRBV5-6 and TRBJ1-4; the D gene is possibly TRBD1 (6 bases). Germline assignment: CDR1 SGHDT and CDR2 YYEEEE. The CDR3 runs 15 residues. Deletions cut 4 bases from V and 3 bases from J, with 13 bases between. The DNA for the CDR3 is TGTGCCAGCAGCCAACAGGGCCCAGCTAATGAAAAACTGTTTTTT. Protein sequence: CASSQQGPANEKLFF.

This clonotype turned up a few times. The rearrangement uses TRBV7-2 and TRBJ2-1, with 9 positions matching TRBD1. CDR3 length equals 12 residues. Germline assignment: CDR1 SGHTA and CDR2 FQGNSA. V lost 8 bases and J lost 13; bases outside the gene matches: 9. Here the CDR3 DNA reads TGTGCCAGCTCCCCGGACAGGGGTCGACAGTTCTTC. Translated, it gives CASSPDRGRQFF.

This clonotype was detected only a few times. This chain joins TRBV5-1 and TRBJ1-1; TRBD1 matches at 9 bases. The germline V gene has CDR1 SGHRS and CDR2 YFSETQ. Trimming cost V 0 bases and J 11 bases; bases outside gene matches: 8. This CDR3 contains 14 residues. The CDR3 nucleotides read TGCGCCAGCAGCTTGGAGGACAGGGGCCTTTTCGCTTTCTTT. Translation gives CASSLEDRGLFAFF.

This clonotype was detected many times. The J gene is TRBJ2-7, the V gene TRBV29-1; 8 bases are a match to TRBD2. This CDR3 region has 14 residues. Germline CDR1 is SQVTM and CDR2 is ANQGSEA. V was clipped by 6 bases and J by 5 bases; unmatched bases: 12. The CDR3 protein is CSVHAAGGMDEQYF. The CDR3 DNA follows: TGCAGCGTCCATGCGGCGGGAGGAATGGACGAGCAGTACTTC.

The table lists this clonotype with a few counts. The chain couples TRBV6-1 to TRBJ2-5, with a weak D call TRBD2 (5 bases). Trimming left V 5 bases short and J 9 bases short, with 22 bases between. CDR1 and CDR2 (germline): MNHNS, SASEGT. The CDR3 extends over 15 amino acids. The CDR3 loop reads CASSQRQDATRAQYF. The CDR3 DNA reads as TGTGCCAGCAGTCAGCGGCAGGACGCAACCCGGGCCCAGTACTTC.

This clonotype has only a few counts. This chain links TRBV5-1 with TRBJ2-3, with D perhaps matching TRBD1 (6 bases). With 6 bases removed from V and 2 bases from J, the gap between germline ends came to 16 bases. The CDR3 spans 15 residues. Germline V gene sequence: CDR1 SGHRS, CDR2 YFSETQ. CDR3 sequence reads: CASNADRPATDTQYF. CDR3 sequence (DNA): TGCGCCAGCAACGCCGACAGGCCAGCCACAGATACGCAGTATTTT.

This clonotype was seen a handful of times. The J gene is TRBJ2-7, the V gene TRBV21-1. TRBV21-1 is deemed a pseudogene. CDR3 size: 14 residues. In nucleotides, the CDR3 is TGTGCCAGCAGCAAAGTGGAGACTTCCTACGAGCAGTACTTC. Residues: CASSKVETSYEQYF.

This clonotype has only a few counts. CDR3 loop: CASSLGSYEQFF. CDR3 DNA: TGTGCCAGCAGCTTAGGGTCGTATGAGCAGTTCTTC. This chain connects TRBV7-9 to TRBJ2-1; no reliable D call. Trimming shortened V by 1 base and J by 8 bases, and 6 bases separated the two germline ends. Germline CDR1 reads SEHNR; CDR2 reads FQNEAQ (reference sequence). CDR3 length: 12 amino acids.

The chain combines TRBV27 with TRBJ2-3; D possibly corresponds to TRBD2 (6 bases). V was cut by 7 bases and J by 6 bases, with 23 bases left in between. CDR3 length: 16 residues. The germline CDR1 and CDR2 sequences are MNHEY and SMNVEV (reference sequence). The CDR3 DNA follows: TGTGCCAGCATGGGACTGAGGACCGGAGGGGTGGATACGCAGTATTTT. Its protein is CASMGLRTGGVDTQYF.

This clonotype was counted ten times or more. The rearrangement uses TRBV5-6 and TRBJ1-1; 8 bases map to TRBD1. The CDR3 consists of 12 residues. The germline gives CDR1 SGHDT, CDR2 YYEEEE. V lost 5 bases to trimming and J lost 4 bases; unmatched junction nucleotides: 1. The CDR3 reads CASRTGVTEAFF. The CDR3 bases are TGTGCCAGCAGGACAGGGGTCACTGAAGCTTTCTTT.